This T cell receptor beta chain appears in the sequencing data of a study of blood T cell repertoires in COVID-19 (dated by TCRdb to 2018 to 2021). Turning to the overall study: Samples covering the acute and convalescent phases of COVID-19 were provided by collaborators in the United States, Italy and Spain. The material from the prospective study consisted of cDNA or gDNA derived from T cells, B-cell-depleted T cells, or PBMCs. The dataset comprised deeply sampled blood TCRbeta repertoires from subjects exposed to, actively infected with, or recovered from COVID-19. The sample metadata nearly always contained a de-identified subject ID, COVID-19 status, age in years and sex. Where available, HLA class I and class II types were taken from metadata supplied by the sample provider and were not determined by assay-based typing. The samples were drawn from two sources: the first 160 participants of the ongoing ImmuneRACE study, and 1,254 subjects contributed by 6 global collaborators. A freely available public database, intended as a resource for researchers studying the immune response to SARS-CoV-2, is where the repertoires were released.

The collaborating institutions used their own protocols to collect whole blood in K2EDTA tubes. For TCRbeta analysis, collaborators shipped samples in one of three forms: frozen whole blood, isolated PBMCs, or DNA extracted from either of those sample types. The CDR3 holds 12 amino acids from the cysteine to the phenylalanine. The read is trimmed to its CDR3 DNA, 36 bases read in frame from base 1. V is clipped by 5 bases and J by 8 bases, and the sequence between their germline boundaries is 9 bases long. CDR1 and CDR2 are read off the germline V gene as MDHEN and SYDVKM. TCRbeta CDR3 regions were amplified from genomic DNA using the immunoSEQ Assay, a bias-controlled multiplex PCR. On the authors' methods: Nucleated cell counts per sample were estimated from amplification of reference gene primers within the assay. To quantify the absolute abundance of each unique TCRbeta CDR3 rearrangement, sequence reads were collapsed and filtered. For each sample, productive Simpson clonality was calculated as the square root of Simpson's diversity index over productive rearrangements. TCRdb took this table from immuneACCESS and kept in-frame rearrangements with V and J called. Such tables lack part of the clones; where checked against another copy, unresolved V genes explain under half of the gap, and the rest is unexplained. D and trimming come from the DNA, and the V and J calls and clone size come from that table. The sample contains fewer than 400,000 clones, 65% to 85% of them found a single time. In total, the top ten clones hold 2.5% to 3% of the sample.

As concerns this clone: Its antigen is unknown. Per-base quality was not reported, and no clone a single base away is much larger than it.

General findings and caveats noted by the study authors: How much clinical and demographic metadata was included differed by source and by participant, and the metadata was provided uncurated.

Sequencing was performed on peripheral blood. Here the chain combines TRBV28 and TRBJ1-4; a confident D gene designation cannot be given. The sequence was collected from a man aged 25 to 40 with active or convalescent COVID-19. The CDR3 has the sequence CASSQPQEKLFF. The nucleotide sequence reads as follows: TGTGCCAGCAGTCAACCGCAGGAAAAACTGTTTTTT.